The clone carrying this T cell receptor (beta chain) came up many times. Its antigen remains unknown. Through template switching, a universal primer site was introduced, and the cDNA contained unique molecular identifiers. TCRdb re-analysed the 5' RACE reads in MiXCR, keeping a single row per CDR3 protein. The table records 1.5 million to 2 million distinct CDR3 sequences, around 29% of them present only once. The ends lost 3 bases at V and 4 bases at J; junction bases unmatched: 6. The CDR3 length is 15 residues. Germline-derived CDR1 and CDR2 are SGHAT and FQNNGV. This sample is drawn from a study of identical twins. Findings and caveats of the study: The study reached conclusions through statistical analysis that was cross-sectional, not following the same donors.

This clonotype was sampled from a newborn girl in good health. Sequences were obtained from cord blood. This chain connects TRBV11-2 to TRBJ2-5; 9 bases match TRBD1. The CDR3 sequence is CASSFLNRGPETQYF. The CDR3 nucleotides read TGTGCCAGCAGCTTCCTAAACAGGGGGCCAGAGACCCAGTACTTC.